The 19 T cell receptor beta chains below come from one sample, sequenced in a study of response to subunit inactivated influenza vaccine. TCRdb called the RT-PCR reads again in MiXCR, with one record for every CDR3 protein. This sample has roughly 700,000 distinct CDR3 sequences; approximately 14% occur once, and the top ten carry roughly 10%. The sample was PBMCs from blood, taken approximately 13 days after vaccination. The receptors shown here come from a middle-aged man who received an inactivated influenza vaccine.

The chain has TRBV3-1 and TRBJ1-1, with D unclear. Per the germline V gene, CDR1 is LGHDT and CDR2 is YNNKEL (reference sequence). The V and J ends lost 4 bases and 5 bases respectively, with 11 bases between them. The CDR3 runs to 13 residues. The CDR3 coding sequence is TGTGCCAGCAGCCCCGGATACGGGACTGAAGCTTTCTTT. This translates into CASSPGYGTEAFF.

This rearrangement joins TRBV7-2 to TRBJ2-5, with 13 bases fitting TRBD2. V shed 4 bases and J 6 bases; nucleotides not matched to a gene: 8. Germline CDR1 reads SGHTA; CDR2 reads FQGNSA. This CDR3 is 16 amino acids long. Here the CDR3 reads CASSSTSGGAMKTQYF. In DNA, the CDR3 is TGTGCCAGCAGCTCAACTAGCGGGGGGGCCATGAAGACCCAGTACTTC. Complete variable domain (other parts from reference TRBV7-2 and TRBJ2-5): GAGVSQSPSNKVTEKGKDVELRCDPISGHTALYWYRQSLGQGLEFLIYFQGNSAPDKSGLPSDRFSAERTGGSVSTLTIQRTQQEDSAVYLCASSSTSGGAMKTQYFGPGTRLLVL.

This clonotype was seen only a few times. The chain links TRBV6-1 to TRBJ2-1; 12 nucleotides line up with TRBD1. Trimming cost V 2 bases and J 8 bases; bases outside gene matches: 4. The germline V gene encodes CDR1 MNHNS and CDR2 SASEGT. The CDR3 length is 15 residues. CDR3 coding DNA: TGTGCCAGCAGTGAATATGGGACAGGGGGCTATGAGCAGTTCTTC. Translating it yields CASSEYGTGGYEQFF.

This clonotype has a handful of counts. J is TRBJ1-5 and V is TRBV10-3; D not certain. V was shortened by 4 bases and J by 0 bases, with 10 bases between the two germline ends. The CDR3 loop spans 15 amino acids. The germline V gene encodes CDR1 ENHRY and CDR2 SYGVKD. CDR3 residues: CAISGGVNSNQPQHF. For the CDR3, the DNA is TGTGCCATCAGTGGGGGAGTAAATAGCAATCAGCCCCAGCATTTT.

This clonotype was seen a handful of times. V usage is TRBV4-3 and J usage is TRBJ2-7, with 10 bases matching TRBD2. Per the germline V gene, CDR1 is LGHNA and CDR2 is YSLEER. V was clipped by 0 bases and J by 3 bases; unmatched bases: 11. The CDR3 consists of 18 residues. CDR3 residues: CASSQDVRRGLAFYEQYF. The CDR3 region has the DNA TGCGCCAGCAGCCAAGATGTGAGGAGGGGACTAGCGTTCTACGAGCAGTACTTC.

This clonotype was seen a few times. The chain is built from TRBV5-8 and TRBJ1-1, with D possibly TRBD1 on 5 matching bases. Germline loops: CDR1 SGHTS, CDR2 YDEGEE. Trimming pared 7 bases from V and 0 bases from J, leaving 16 bases between. The CDR3 runs to 15 residues. CDR3 in DNA: TGTGCCAGCGCTCCCCAAGACAGTTTGAACACTGAAGCTTTCTTT. Amino acid sequence: CASAPQDSLNTEAFF.

The chain combines TRBV10-3 with TRBJ2-3; 7 bases fit TRBD2. With V trimmed by 7 bases and J by 5 bases, 12 bases remained unmatched. The CDR3 runs to 15 residues. Germline CDR1 is ENHRY and CDR2 is SYGVKD. CDR3 sequence reads: CAITYAAGAVDTQYF. CDR3 in DNA: TGTGCCATCACCTACGCGGCGGGAGCAGTAGATACGCAGTATTTT.

This clonotype was observed a handful of times. V is TRBV12-3 or TRBV12-4 and J is TRBJ1-3; D is unclear. V was pared by 0 bases and J by 4 bases, with 10 bases between. This CDR3 is built from 15 residues. The CDR3 protein is CASSLAGLSGNTIYF. DNA for the CDR3: TGTGCCAGCAGTTTAGCAGGGCTTTCAGGAAACACCATATATTTT.

This rearrangement joins TRBV12-3 or TRBV12-4 to TRBJ2-5; D gene uncertain. This CDR3 comprises 15 residues. The germline V and J ends were trimmed by 0 bases and 5 bases, with 13 bases remaining between them. In nucleotides, the CDR3 is TGTGCCAGCAGTTTAGCCTCGGCTACCAGGGAGACCCAGTACTTC. This sequence encodes CASSLASATRETQYF.

The table lists this clonotype with a few counts. The chain uses TRBV19 and TRBJ1-2, with D perhaps TRBD1 (6 bases). CDR1 is LNHDA, CDR2 SQIVND, per germline (reference sequence). V was cut by 4 bases and J by 4 bases, with 16 bases left in between. The CDR3 loop spans 15 amino acids. CDR3 sequence: CASSKLPPGAYGYTF. CDR3 in DNA: TGTGCCAGTAGTAAACTGCCTCCGGGGGCCTATGGCTACACCTTC.

This clonotype was seen many times. This rearrangement joins TRBV25-1 to TRBJ1-1; D is perhaps TRBD1 (5 bases). CDR1 is MGHDK and CDR2 is SYGVNS in the germline V gene. The germline V and J ends were trimmed by 5 bases and 3 bases, with 7 bases remaining between them. This CDR3 is built from 12 residues. This CDR3 is CASSSGYTEAFF. The CDR3 DNA sequence: TGTGCCAGCAGTTCAGGGTACACTGAAGCTTTCTTT.

This clonotype appeared a few times. This rearrangement joins TRBV9 to TRBJ2-3; D not resolved. Trimming shortened V by 3 bases and J by 7 bases, and 15 bases separated the two germline ends. The V gene's germline CDR1 is SGDLS and CDR2 YYNGEE. The CDR3 spans 14 residues. This CDR3 is CASSAEFVRHTQYF. CDR3 coding DNA: TGTGCCAGCAGCGCCGAGTTTGTGAGGCATACGCAGTATTTT.

CDR3 amino acids: CSVRGAGGKYEQYF. In DNA form, the CDR3 reads TGCAGCGTTCGTGGGGCAGGGGGCAAGTACGAGCAGTACTTC. This chain joins TRBV29-1 and TRBJ2-7; 8 bases map to TRBD1. The junction had 10 bases not matched to a gene; V was cut back by 5 bases and J by 4 bases. CDR1 and CDR2 (germline): SQVTM, ANQGSEA. This CDR3 has 14 amino acids.

This clonotype was seen more than once but under ten times. The V gene is TRBV12-3 or TRBV12-4, the J gene TRBJ1-6; TRBD1 agrees at 10 bases. The CDR3 spans 15 residues. Germline trimming cut 0 bases from V and 12 bases from J; bases unmatched to any gene: 5. The CDR3 region has the DNA TGTGCCAGCAGTTTAGCGCGGGACAGGGGTCAACCCCTCCACTTT. It codes for CASSLARDRGQPLHF.

The sample holds a few counts of this clonotype. This chain connects TRBV7-9 to TRBJ2-7, with 7 bases that match TRBD1. Looked up from germline, CDR1 is SEHNR and CDR2 is FQNEAQ (reference sequence). The CDR3 is 13 amino acids. After removal of 4 bases from V and 5 bases from J, the junction contained 5 bases not matched to a gene. CDR3 loop: CASSYPGGNEQYF. The CDR3 region has the DNA TGTGCCAGCAGCTACCCAGGGGGAAACGAGCAGTACTTC.

The rearrangement links TRBV3-1 to TRBJ2-5, with 10 bases identical to TRBD2. The CDR3 is 15 amino acids. CDR1 LGHDT and CDR2 YNNKEL come from the germline V gene (reference sequence). V lost 6 bases to trimming and J lost 0 bases; unmatched junction nucleotides: 4. This CDR3 is CASRRTSGNQETQYF. The CDR3 bases are TGTGCCAGCAGGCGGACTAGCGGCAACCAAGAGACCCAGTACTTC.

For this clonotype: Germline and junction disagree at one end, which may indicate a read error. The DNA of the CDR3 is TGTGCCAGCAGTTCGACAGGGGGCAGACAGCCCCAGCCTTTT. Translated, it gives CASSSTGGRQPQPF. The chain couples TRBV12-3 or TRBV12-4 to TRBJ1-5; 10 nucleotides agree with TRBD1. The CDR3 runs to 14 residues.

This clonotype has only a few counts. The chain is built from TRBV7-9 and TRBJ2-7; D unclear. This CDR3 contains 14 residues. The germline V gene has CDR1 SEHNR and CDR2 FQNEAQ (reference sequence). V gave up 1 base and J gave up 2 bases, with 9 bases separating them. The CDR3 sequence: CASSLEVAPYEQYF. The CDR3 DNA reads as TGTGCCAGCAGCTTAGAGGTAGCCCCCTACGAGCAGTACTTC.

This clonotype was detected only a few times. The chain recombines TRBV20-1 with TRBJ2-3; D call uncertain. The CDR3 runs 16 residues. V dropped 6 bases and J dropped 0 bases, with 19 bases sitting between them. CDR1 is DFQATT and CDR2 is SNEGSKA in the germline V gene (reference sequence). CDR3 region: CSATSIGAASTDTQYF. CDR3 nucleotides: TGCAGTGCGACCTCGATTGGTGCGGCTAGCACAGATACGCAGTATTTT.